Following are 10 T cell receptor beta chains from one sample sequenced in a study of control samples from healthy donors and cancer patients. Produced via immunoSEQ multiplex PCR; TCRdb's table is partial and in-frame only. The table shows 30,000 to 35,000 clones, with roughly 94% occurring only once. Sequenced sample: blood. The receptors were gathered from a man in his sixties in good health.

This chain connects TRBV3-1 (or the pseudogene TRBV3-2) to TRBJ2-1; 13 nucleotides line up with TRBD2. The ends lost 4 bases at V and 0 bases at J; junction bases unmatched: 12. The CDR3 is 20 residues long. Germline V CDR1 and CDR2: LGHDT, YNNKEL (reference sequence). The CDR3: CASSPRTSGGSRSSYNEQFF. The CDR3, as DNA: TGTGCCAGCAGCCCGAGGACTAGCGGGGGTTCCAGGAGCTCCTACAATGAGCAGTTCTTC.

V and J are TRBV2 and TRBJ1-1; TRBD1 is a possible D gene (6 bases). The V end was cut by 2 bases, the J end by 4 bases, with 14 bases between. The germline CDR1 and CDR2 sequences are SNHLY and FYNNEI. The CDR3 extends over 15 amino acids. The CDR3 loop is CASSERGAGGTEAFF. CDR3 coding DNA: TGTGCCAGCAGTGAAAGGGGGGCTGGGGGCACTGAAGCTTTCTTT.

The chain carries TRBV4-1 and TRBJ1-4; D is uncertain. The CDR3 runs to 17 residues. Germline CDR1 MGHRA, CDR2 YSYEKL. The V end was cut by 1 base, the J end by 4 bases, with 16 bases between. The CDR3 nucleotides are TGCGCCAGCAGCCAAGCCACCAGGACGGCCAATAATGAAAAACTGTTTTTT. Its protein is CASSQATRTANNEKLFF.

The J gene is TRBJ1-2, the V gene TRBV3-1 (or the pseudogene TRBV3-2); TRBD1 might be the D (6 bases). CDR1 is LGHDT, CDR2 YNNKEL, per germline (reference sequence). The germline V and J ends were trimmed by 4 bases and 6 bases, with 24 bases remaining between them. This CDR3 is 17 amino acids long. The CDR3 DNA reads TGTGCCAGCAGCCCCCCCGAGCAGGGGTTACGGGTGAATGGCTACACCTTC. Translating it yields CASSPPEQGLRVNGYTF.

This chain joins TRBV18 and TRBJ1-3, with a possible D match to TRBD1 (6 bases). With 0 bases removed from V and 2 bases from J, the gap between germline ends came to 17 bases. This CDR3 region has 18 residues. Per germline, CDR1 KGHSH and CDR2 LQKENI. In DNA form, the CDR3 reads TGTGCCAGCTCACCACCCAACAGGGCTGTGGGGACTGGAAACACCATATATTTT. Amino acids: CASSPPNRAVGTGNTIYF. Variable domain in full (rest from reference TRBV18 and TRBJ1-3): NAGVMQNPRHLVRRRGQEARLRCSPMKGHSHVYWYRQLPEEGLKFMVYLQKENIIDESGMPKERFSAEFPKEGPSILRIQQVVRGDSAAYFCASSPPNRAVGTGNTIYFGEGSWLTVV.

In DNA form, the CDR3 reads TGTGCCAGCAGTCCACAAGCGAGCTCCTACGAGCAGTACTTC. This codes for CASSPQASSYEQYF. The genes are TRBV27 and TRBJ2-7; the D is unclear. Germline-derived CDR1 and CDR2 are MNHEY and SMNVEV (reference sequence). The CDR3 sequence is 14 residues long. V lost 5 bases to trimming and J lost 0 bases, with 11 bases between them.

CDR3 in DNA: TGCGCCAGCAGCCAAGAAACAGGGGATCAGCCCCAGCATTTT. Translated: CASSQETGDQPQHF. This chain connects TRBV4-3 to TRBJ1-5; 7 bases are shared with TRBD1. CDR1 LGHNA and CDR2 YSLEER come from the germline V gene. CDR3 size: 14 residues. V was pared by 0 bases and J by 5 bases, with 1 base of the junction left unmatched.

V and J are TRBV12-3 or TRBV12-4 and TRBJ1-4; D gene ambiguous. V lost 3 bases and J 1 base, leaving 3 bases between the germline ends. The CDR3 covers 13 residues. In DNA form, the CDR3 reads TGTGCCAGCAGTTTTCTAACTAATGAAAAACTGTTTTTT. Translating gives CASSFLTNEKLFF.

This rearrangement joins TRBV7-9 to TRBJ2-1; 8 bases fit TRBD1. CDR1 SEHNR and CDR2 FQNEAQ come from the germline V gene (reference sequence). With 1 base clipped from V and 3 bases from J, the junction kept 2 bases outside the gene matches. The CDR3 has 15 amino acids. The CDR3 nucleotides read TGTGCCAGCAGCTTAGGGACAGGGATCTACAATGAGCAGTTCTTC. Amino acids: CASSLGTGIYNEQFF.

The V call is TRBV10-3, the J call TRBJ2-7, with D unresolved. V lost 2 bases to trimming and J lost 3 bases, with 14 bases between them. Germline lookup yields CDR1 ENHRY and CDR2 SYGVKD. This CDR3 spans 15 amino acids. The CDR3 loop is CAISEGLVANYEQYF. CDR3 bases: TGTGCCATCAGTGAGGGGTTGGTAGCCAACTACGAGCAGTACTTC.